What follows are 22 T cell receptor beta chains derived from one specimen sequenced in a study of T cell responses to AZD1222 COVID-19 vaccine. Some clones are missing from TCRdb's copy, which holds only in-frame ones; the method was immunoSEQ multiplex PCR. The sample shows tens of thousands of clones, around 89% of them seen only once. The specimen was peripheral blood, collected on day 0 of AZD1222 vaccination. The receptor set was obtained from an adult in good health.

Here the CDR3 reads CASGRQGIYEQYF. The CDR3 nucleotides read TGTGCCAGTGGCAGACAGGGGATCTACGAGCAGTACTTC. The chain is built from TRBV19 and TRBJ2-7; TRBD1 matches at 8 bases. V shed 8 bases, J shed 3 bases, and the junction held 6 bases outside the gene matches. This CDR3 region has 13 residues. From germline, CDR1 is LNHDA and CDR2 SQIVND (reference sequence).

This sequence joins TRBV9 and TRBJ1-5, with TRBD1 matching over 8 bases. With 4 bases clipped from V and 6 bases from J, the junction kept 9 bases outside the gene matches. The CDR3 extends over 15 amino acids. Germline V CDR1 and CDR2: SGDLS, YYNGEE. The CDR3 spells CASSPGQGTLQPQHF. DNA for the CDR3: TGTGCCAGCAGCCCCGGACAGGGAACTCTTCAGCCCCAGCATTTT.

This chain uses TRBV5-4 with TRBJ1-1; D ambiguous. V dropped 4 bases and J dropped 1 base, with 11 bases sitting between them. The CDR3 covers 14 residues. CDR1 SGHNT and CDR2 YYREEE come from the germline V gene (reference sequence). The CDR3 is CASSRSASNTEAFF. CDR3 nucleotide sequence: TGTGCCAGCAGCAGGTCGGCCTCGAACACTGAAGCTTTCTTT.

CDR3 in amino acids: CASSQQRTSTDTQYF. Here the CDR3 DNA reads TGTGCCAGCAGCCAACAAAGGACTAGCACAGATACGCAGTATTTT. The chain recombines TRBV2 with TRBJ2-3; a weak D match, TRBD2 (5 bases). The germline V gene encodes CDR1 SNHLY and CDR2 FYNNEI. V gave up 6 bases and J gave up 0 bases, with 13 bases separating them. CDR3 length equals 15 residues.

The chain carries TRBV10-3 and TRBJ2-5; 8 bases are a match to TRBD1. Unmatched junction bases numbered 2, after V lost 3 bases and J lost 2 bases. The CDR3 contains 14 residues. Germline CDR1 and CDR2: ENHRY and SYGVKD. The CDR3 sequence is CAISDRTGQETQYF. The CDR3 region has the DNA TGTGCCATCAGTGACCGGACAGGGCAAGAGACCCAGTACTTC.

This clone came up once. The genes are TRBV4-1 and TRBJ1-1, with a weak D call TRBD1 (5 bases). Germline V gene sequence: CDR1 MGHRA, CDR2 YSYEKL. V was pared by 0 bases and J by 6 bases, with 17 bases between. The CDR3 is 16 amino acids. CDR3 coding DNA: TGCGCCAGCAGCCAAGAGGTAATCCAGGGTTTCGCTGAAGCTTTCTTT. This encodes CASSQEVIQGFAEAFF.

The gene calls are TRBV7-2 and TRBJ1-5; D is unclear. Per germline, CDR1 SGHTA and CDR2 FQGNSA. This CDR3 region has 13 residues. V gave up 5 bases and J gave up 7 bases, with 12 bases separating them. As DNA, the CDR3 is TGTGCCAGCAGCCCCCAGGAGGGACAGCCCCAGCATTTT. Translation gives CASSPQEGQPQHF.

This chain connects TRBV10-3 to TRBJ1-2; 9 bases are a match to TRBD1. Trimming at V came to 6 bases and at J to 4 bases, leaving 6 bases not matched to a gene. The CDR3 is made up of 14 amino acids. Germline V gene sequence: CDR1 ENHRY, CDR2 SYGVKD. CDR3 protein: CAISLDRGGYGYTF. The CDR3 DNA sequence: TGTGCCATCAGCCTGGACAGGGGAGGCTATGGCTACACCTTC.

This clone was seen once. The rearrangement uses TRBV18 and TRBJ2-1; the match to TRBD1 covers 8 bases. This CDR3 is built from 18 residues. Per the germline V gene, CDR1 is KGHSH and CDR2 is LQKENI. J was trimmed by 11 bases and V by 2 bases; bases with no gene match: 20. DNA for the CDR3: TGTGCCAGCTCACCAACGGCCTCCGGGACAGGCGGAGATAATCAGCAGTTCTTC. Residues: CASSPTASGTGGDNQQFF.

This sequence joins TRBV6-2 or TRBV6-3 and TRBJ1-5, with 7 bases identical to TRBD1. This CDR3 comprises 16 residues. Germline loops: CDR1 MNHEY, CDR2 SVGEGT. The ends lost 3 bases at V and 9 bases at J; junction bases unmatched: 14. The CDR3 sequence is CASSYSLGEQGPPQHF. CDR3 coding DNA: TGTGCCAGCAGTTATTCCCTTGGCGAACAGGGGCCGCCCCAGCATTTT.

The rearrangement links TRBV28 to TRBJ1-5, with TRBD1 identical over 8 bases. Germline-derived CDR1 and CDR2 are MDHEN and SYDVKM. Unmatched junction bases numbered 15, after V lost 5 bases and J lost 0 bases. The CDR3 extends over 19 amino acids. The CDR3 coding sequence is TGTGCCAGCAGTACTGTTTCGGACAGGGCTTCGTATAGCAATCAGCCCCAGCATTTT. Translating gives CASSTVSDRASYSNQPQHF.

The chain joins TRBV28 to TRBJ1-6; D is uncertain. The germline gives CDR1 MDHEN, CDR2 SYDVKM. The CDR3 loop spans 13 amino acids. With 4 bases removed from V and 0 bases from J, the gap between germline ends came to 1 base. The CDR3 loop reads CASSYSYNSPLHF. CDR3 coding DNA: TGTGCCAGCAGTTACTCCTATAATTCACCCCTCCACTTT. The entire variable domain, with the rest obtained from reference TRBV28 and TRBJ1-6, is as follows: DVKVTQSSRYLVKRTGEKVFLECVQDMDHENMFWYRQDPGLGLRLIYFSYDVKMKEKGDIPEGYSVSREKKERFSLILESASTNQTSMYLCASSYSYNSPLHFGNGTRLTVT.

This chain connects TRBV11-2 to TRBJ2-5; 7 bases match TRBD1. Germline V CDR1 and CDR2: SGHAT, FQNNGV. V dropped 5 bases and J dropped 4; count of bases not matched to a gene: 4. This CDR3 region has 13 residues. DNA for the CDR3: TGTGCCAGCAGCAGATACAGGGGAGAGACCCAGTACTTC. This encodes CASSRYRGETQYF.

V usage is TRBV29-1 and J usage is TRBJ1-1; TRBD1 is a possible D gene (5 bases). The germline V gene has CDR1 SQVTM and CDR2 ANQGSEA. The CDR3 extends over 11 amino acids. Deletions cut 7 bases from V and 7 bases from J, with 13 bases between. CDR3 in DNA: TGCAGCGCCGAGGAGGGGCATGAAGCTTTCTTT. Amino acids: CSAEEGHEAFF.

This clone was found a few times. The rearrangement links TRBV7-9 to TRBJ2-1; D not resolved. V lost 4 bases, J lost 3 bases, and 10 bases lay in between. The CDR3 spans 14 residues. Germline V gene lookup returns CDR1 SEHNR and CDR2 FQNEAQ (reference sequence). CDR3: CASSSTPSYNEQFF. The DNA for the CDR3 is TGTGCCAGCAGCTCGACACCGAGCTACAATGAGCAGTTCTTC.

This chain links TRBV29-1 with TRBJ2-7; 9 bases fit TRBD2. Germline V gives CDR1 SQVTM, CDR2 ANQGSEA. The J segment lost 5 bases and the V segment lost 7 bases, leaving 9 bases of the junction unmatched. The CDR3 extends over 13 amino acids. The CDR3 coding sequence is TGCAGCGCTGTGGCTAGCGGGAACCACGAGCAGTACTTC. Residues: CSAVASGNHEQYF.

The rearrangement links TRBV28 to TRBJ1-5, with D unclear. The V gene lost 2 bases and the J gene lost 5 bases, with 13 bases spanning the gap. The V gene's germline CDR1 is MDHEN and CDR2 SYDVKM. The CDR3 is 15 residues long. The CDR3 DNA reads as TGTGCCAGCAGTTTAGGCACCAGGCCAGATCAGCCCCAGCATTTT. Its protein is CASSLGTRPDQPQHF. The full variable domain, in which reference TRBV28 and TRBJ1-5 provide the parts outside the CDR3, is DVKVTQSSRYLVKRTGEKVFLECVQDMDHENMFWYRQDPGLGLRLIYFSYDVKMKEKGDIPEGYSVSREKKERFSLILESASTNQTSMYLCASSLGTRPDQPQHFGDGTRLSIL.

The genes are TRBV2 and TRBJ2-3, with 8 positions matching TRBD2. From germline, CDR1 is SNHLY and CDR2 FYNNEI. V dropped 6 bases and J dropped 8; count of bases not matched to a gene: 13. This CDR3 is 15 amino acids long. The CDR3 DNA is TGTGCCAGCAGCGGACGGGGACTAGAAGGGGGTACGCAGTATTTT. This sequence encodes CASSGRGLEGGTQYF.

The chain combines TRBV2 with TRBJ1-1, with D unresolved. CDR1 is SNHLY, CDR2 FYNNEI, per germline. V lost 6 bases, J lost 5 bases, and 4 bases lay in between. CDR3 length: 10 amino acids. CDR3 DNA: TGTGCCAGCAGAGGAACTGAAGCTTTCTTT. This encodes CASRGTEAFF.

The rearrangement uses TRBV11-2 and TRBJ1-2, with D perhaps TRBD1 (5 bases). V lost 2 bases and J 3 bases, leaving 7 bases between the germline ends. Germline V gene sequence: CDR1 SGHAT, CDR2 FQNNGV. The CDR3 sequence is 13 residues long. The CDR3 loop is CASSLQGDYGYTF. CDR3 sequence (DNA): TGTGCCAGCAGCTTACAGGGAGACTATGGCTACACCTTC.

V and J are TRBV28 and TRBJ2-2; D is ambiguous. Trimming shortened V by 6 bases and J by 6 bases, and 11 bases separated the two germline ends. Germline V gives CDR1 MDHEN, CDR2 SYDVKM. The CDR3 runs 13 residues. CDR3 nucleotide sequence: TGTGCCAGCAGGGCATTGCTGCCCGGGGAGCTGTTTTTT. It is translated as CASRALLPGELFF.

This clone was counted once. The chain couples TRBV3-1 (or the pseudogene TRBV3-2) to TRBJ2-5; 15 bases match TRBD2. CDR1 is LGHDT and CDR2 is YNNKEL in the germline V gene (reference sequence). Trimming cost V 4 bases and J 5 bases; bases outside gene matches: 5. This CDR3 comprises 16 residues. CDR3 loop: CASSLRTSGRVETQYF. As DNA, the CDR3 is TGTGCCAGCAGCCTTCGGACTAGCGGGAGGGTGGAGACCCAGTACTTC.